The 21 T cell receptor beta chains reported below all come from one sample, sequenced in a study of OX40 agonist ivuxolimab in advanced cancers. The data were produced by immunoSEQ multiplex PCR, yet TCRdb's version contains in-frame clones alone and is incomplete. The sample holds approximately 63,000 clones, approximately 79% seen once. The specimen was CD4+ or CD8+ T cells sorted from blood, collected in a trial of the OX40 agonist ivuxolimab. Receptors were obtained from an adult with an advanced solid tumor such as melanoma, head and neck, liver or kidney cancer.

Turning to this clone: This CDR3 is also generated by other DNA sequences in the sample. The gene calls are TRBV9 and TRBJ1-2; TRBD1 agrees at 9 bases. The germline V gene encodes CDR1 SGDLS and CDR2 YYNGEE. The CDR3 has 15 residues. V trimming: 0 bases; J trimming: 0 bases; junction bases outside the gene matches: 0. CDR3 DNA: TGTGCCAGCAGCGTAGGGACAGGGGCTAACTATGGCTACACCTTC. Protein: CASSVGTGANYGYTF.

This chain joins TRBV10-3 and TRBJ2-1, with 14 bases aligning to TRBD2. Per the germline V gene, CDR1 is ENHRY and CDR2 is SYGVKD. With 6 bases clipped from V and 7 bases from J, the junction kept 5 bases outside the gene matches. This CDR3 comprises 15 residues. The CDR3, as DNA: TGTGCCATCAGGGGGACTAGCGGGAGTGGTAATGAGCAGTTCTTC. This gives the protein CAIRGTSGSGNEQFF.

A few counts support this clone. The chain combines TRBV6-1 with TRBJ1-2; weak D call: TRBD1 (5 bases). The CDR3 covers 13 residues. The V end lost 4 bases, the J end lost 8 bases, and 14 bases lay between the germline ends. Germline V gene lookup returns CDR1 MNHNS and CDR2 SASEGT. The chain's CDR3 is CASSVTRADGYTF. CDR3 bases: TGTGCCAGCAGTGTAACCAGGGCGGACGGCTACACCTTC.

This clone was seen once. The V call is TRBV12-5, the J call TRBJ1-4; 10 bases map to TRBD1. The CDR3 totals 16 residues. V shed 0 bases and J 5 bases; nucleotides not matched to a gene: 3. CDR1 is LGHNT and CDR2 is FRNRAP in the germline V gene. The DNA of the CDR3 is TGTGCTAGTGGTTTGGTCGGGACAGGGGCAAATGAAAAACTGTTTTTT. Its protein is CASGLVGTGANEKLFF. Full variable domain (remainder filled in from reference TRBV12-5 and TRBJ1-4): DARVTQTPRHKVTEMGQEVTMRCQPILGHNTVFWYRQTMMQGLELLAYFRNRAPLDDSGMPKDRFSAEMPDATLATLKIQPSEPRDSAVYFCASGLVGTGANEKLFFGSGTQLSVL.

The V call is TRBV7-3, the J call TRBJ2-7; D call uncertain. This CDR3 is 14 amino acids long. V shed 2 bases and J shed 0 bases, with 8 bases lying between them. The germline V gene has CDR1 SGHTA and CDR2 FQGTGA. CDR3 nucleotide sequence: TGTGCCAGCAGCTTAGAACCTGTCTCCTACGAGCAGTACTTC. It codes for CASSLEPVSYEQYF. Using reference TRBV7-3 and TRBJ2-7 for the parts outside the CDR3, the full variable domain is GAGVSQTPSNKVTEKGKYVELRCDPISGHTALYWYRQSLGQGPEFLIYFQGTGAADDSGLPNDRFFAVRPEGSVSTLKIQRTERGDSAVYLCASSLEPVSYEQYFGPGTRLTVT.

The chain recombines TRBV13 with TRBJ2-1; weak D call: TRBD2 (6 bases). The V end was cut by 0 bases, the J end by 7 bases, with 10 bases between. The CDR3 loop spans 14 amino acids. Germline values: CDR1 PRHDT, CDR2 FYEKMQ (reference sequence). The CDR3 nucleotides are TGTGCCAGCAGCTTAGGCGGGAGCCTGAATGAGCAGTTCTTC. This gives the protein CASSLGGSLNEQFF.

The chain joins TRBV5-6 to TRBJ1-2, with D tentatively TRBD1 (6 bases). The CDR3 has 13 residues. Trimming cost V 9 bases and J 5 bases, with 17 bases left between them. The V gene's germline CDR1 is SGHDT and CDR2 YYEEEE. CDR3 loop: CATTLGTFYGYTF. DNA for the CDR3: TGTGCCACTACTCTGGGGACATTTTATGGCTACACCTTC.

The chain employs TRBV30 and TRBJ1-5; a possible D gene is TRBD1 (6 bases). Trimming left V 0 bases short and J 4 bases short, with 13 bases between. The CDR3 loop spans 15 amino acids. Germline V gene sequence: CDR1 GTSNPN, CDR2 SVGIG (reference sequence). The CDR3 sequence is CAWSVGIRGNQPQHF. Here the CDR3 DNA reads TGTGCCTGGAGTGTAGGGATTAGGGGGAATCAGCCCCAGCATTTT.

The chain recombines TRBV7-8 with TRBJ1-2; TRBD1 is a possible D gene (6 bases). Trimming pared 4 bases from V and 7 bases from J, leaving 28 bases between. CDR1 is SGHVS, CDR2 FQNEAQ, per germline. The CDR3 sequence is 18 residues long. CDR3 loop: CASSSDFRLGQKEGGYTF. The CDR3 nucleotides are TGTGCCAGCAGCTCCGATTTTAGGCTCGGACAGAAGGAGGGTGGCTACACCTTC. Combining the CDR3 with reference TRBV7-8 and TRBJ1-2 gives the whole variable domain GAGVSQSPRYKVAKRGQDVALRCDPISGHVSLFWYQQALGQGPEFLTYFQNEAQLDKSGLPSDRFFAERPEGSVSTLKIQRTQQEDSAVYLCASSSDFRLGQKEGGYTFGSGTRLTVV.

The gene calls are TRBV27 and TRBJ1-1, with D perhaps matching TRBD1 (5 bases). This CDR3 region has 13 residues. Looked up from germline, CDR1 is MNHEY and CDR2 is SMNVEV (reference sequence). The V end was cut by 2 bases, the J end by 10 bases, with 14 bases between. In DNA, the CDR3 is TGTGCCAGCAGTTTACAGGAGGGGCGAGGAGCTTTCTTT. It translates to CASSLQEGRGAFF.

The rearrangement uses TRBV15 and TRBJ2-2; no clear D. Germline assignment: CDR1 LNHNV and CDR2 YYDKDF (reference sequence). The CDR3 contains 13 residues. The V end was cut by 3 bases, the J end by 3 bases, with 5 bases between. The CDR3 bases are TGTGCCACCAGCAGTCAGTACACCGGGGAGCTGTTTTTT. This codes for CATSSQYTGELFF.

On this clone itself: The germline gene is not matched at one end of the junction; a read error may be the cause. The chain has TRBV5-8 and TRBJ1-1; 8 bases match TRBD1. This CDR3 contains 15 residues. Germline V gene sequence: CDR1 SGHTS, CDR2 YDEGEE. The CDR3 DNA is TGTGCCAGCAGCTTCCAAGGACAGGGAGGCACTAAAGCCTTCTTT. This translates into CASSFQGQGGTKAFF.

This chain connects TRBV27 to TRBJ1-2; perhaps TRBD1 as D (6 bases). The CDR3 has 15 amino acids. Trimming stripped 2 bases from V and 4 bases from J, with 14 bases between. Germline V gene sequence: CDR1 MNHEY, CDR2 SMNVEV (reference sequence). The CDR3 region is CASSLEGGTGYGYTF. CDR3 nucleotides: TGTGCCAGCAGTTTAGAAGGGGGTACGGGCTATGGCTACACCTTC.

This chain uses TRBV9 with TRBJ1-4; D is uncertain. V lost 0 bases and J lost 8, with 14 bases in between. CDR1 is SGDLS, CDR2 YYNGEE, per germline. The CDR3 loop spans 15 amino acids. This CDR3 reads CASSVGLKEGEKLFF. The DNA for the CDR3 is TGTGCCAGCAGCGTAGGGTTGAAGGAGGGAGAAAAACTGTTTTTT.

The rearrangement joins TRBV30 to TRBJ2-2; D gene unclear. CDR3 length: 14 residues. Trimming removed 3 bases from V and 0 bases from J, with 8 bases in between. The germline gives CDR1 GTSNPN, CDR2 SVGIG (reference sequence). The DNA for the CDR3 is TGTGCCTGGAGCCCGGGCCCGAACACCGGGGAGCTGTTTTTT. Protein: CAWSPGPNTGELFF.

The V and J genes are TRBV7-8 and TRBJ2-5; the D gene is possibly TRBD2 (6 bases). This CDR3 spans 14 amino acids. In germline, CDR1 is SGHVS, CDR2 FQNEAQ. The V and J ends lost 5 bases and 2 bases respectively, with 12 bases between them. The CDR3 nucleotides are TGTGCCAGCAGCCTCCTGGGACTTCAAGAGACCCAGTACTTC. Its translation is CASSLLGLQETQYF.

The chain recombines TRBV9 with TRBJ1-6; D not resolved. V was trimmed by 0 bases and J by 7 bases, leaving 11 bases between them. CDR1 and CDR2 from the germline V gene are SGDLS and YYNGEE. The CDR3 sequence is 15 residues long. CDR3 DNA sequence: TGTGCCAGCAGCGTAGATCGGTTGTTAAATTCACCCCTCCACTTT. It encodes CASSVDRLLNSPLHF. The full variable domain, in which reference TRBV9 and TRBJ1-6 provide the parts outside the CDR3, is DSGVTQTPKHLITATGQRVTLRCSPRSGDLSVYWYQQSLDQGLQFLIQYYNGEERAKGNILERFSAQQFPDLHSELNLSSLELGDSALYFCASSVDRLLNSPLHFGNGTRLTVT.

The V call is TRBV5-8, the J call TRBJ2-1; a possible D gene is TRBD2 (5 bases). Per the germline V gene, CDR1 is SGHTS and CDR2 is YDEGEE. V was shortened by 5 bases and J by 0 bases, with 15 bases between the two germline ends. The CDR3 is 16 amino acids. CDR3 nucleotide sequence: TGTGCCAGCAGAGTCCTTCGGGGTAGCTCCTACAATGAGCAGTTCTTC. The encoded protein is CASRVLRGSSYNEQFF.

The rearrangement joins TRBV10-3 to TRBJ1-2; the match to TRBD1 covers 7 bases. V lost 5 bases, J lost 4 bases, and 7 bases stayed unmatched. This CDR3 is built from 14 residues. CDR1 is ENHRY, CDR2 SYGVKD, per germline. CDR3 sequence reads: CAISPGTDSYGYTF. CDR3 DNA: TGTGCCATCAGTCCCGGGACAGATTCCTATGGCTACACCTTC.

The chain joins TRBV7-2 to TRBJ2-3; the D gene is possibly TRBD1 (6 bases). With 5 bases removed from V and 5 bases from J, the gap between germline ends came to 17 bases. Germline lookup yields CDR1 SGHTA and CDR2 FQGNSA. The CDR3 contains 15 residues. CDR3: CASSLYKQGRDTQYF. In DNA, the CDR3 is TGTGCCAGCAGCCTCTATAAGCAGGGGCGAGATACGCAGTATTTT.

This chain uses TRBV4-3 with TRBJ2-1; D is unclear. The germline V gene has CDR1 LGHNA and CDR2 YSLEER. Trimming pared 0 bases from V and 0 bases from J, leaving 12 bases between. There are 17 residues in the CDR3. The CDR3 reads CASSQDLPSYSYNEQFF. CDR3 coding DNA: TGCGCCAGCAGCCAAGATTTACCGTCTTACTCCTACAATGAGCAGTTCTTC.